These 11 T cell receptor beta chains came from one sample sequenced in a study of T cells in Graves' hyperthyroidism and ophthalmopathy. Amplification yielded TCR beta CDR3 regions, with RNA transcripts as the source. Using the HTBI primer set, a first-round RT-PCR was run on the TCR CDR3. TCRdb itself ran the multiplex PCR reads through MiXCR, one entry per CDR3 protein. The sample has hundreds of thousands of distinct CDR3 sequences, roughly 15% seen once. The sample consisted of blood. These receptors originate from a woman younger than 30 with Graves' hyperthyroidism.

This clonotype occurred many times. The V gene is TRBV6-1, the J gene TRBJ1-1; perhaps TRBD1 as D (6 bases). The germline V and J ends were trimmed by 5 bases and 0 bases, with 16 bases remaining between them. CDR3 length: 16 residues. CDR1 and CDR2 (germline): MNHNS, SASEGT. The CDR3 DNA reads TGTGCCAGCAGTTATGAGGGGGGTCGTCTGAACACTGAAGCTTTCTTT. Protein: CASSYEGGRLNTEAFF.

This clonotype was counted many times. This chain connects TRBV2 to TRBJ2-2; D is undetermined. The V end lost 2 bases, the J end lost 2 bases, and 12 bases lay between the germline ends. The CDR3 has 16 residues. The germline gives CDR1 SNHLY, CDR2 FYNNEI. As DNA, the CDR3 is TGTGCCAGCAGTGAATCGCAGGTTATTAACACCGGGGAGCTGTTTTTT. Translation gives CASSESQVINTGELFF.

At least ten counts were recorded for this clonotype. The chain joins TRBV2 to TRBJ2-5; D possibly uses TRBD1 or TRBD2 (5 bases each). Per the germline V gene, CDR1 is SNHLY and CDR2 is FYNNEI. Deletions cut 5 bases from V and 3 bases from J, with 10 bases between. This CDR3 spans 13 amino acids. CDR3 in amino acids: CASSTGRKETQYF. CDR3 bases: TGTGCCAGCAGTACGGGACGGAAAGAGACCCAGTACTTC.

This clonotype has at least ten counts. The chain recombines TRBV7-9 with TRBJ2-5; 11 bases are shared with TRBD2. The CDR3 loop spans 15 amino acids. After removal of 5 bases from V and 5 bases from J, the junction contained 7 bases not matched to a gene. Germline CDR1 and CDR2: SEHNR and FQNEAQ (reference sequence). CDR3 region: CASSRRLAGRETQYF. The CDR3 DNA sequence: TGTGCCAGCAGCCGTCGACTAGCGGGACGGGAGACCCAGTACTTC.

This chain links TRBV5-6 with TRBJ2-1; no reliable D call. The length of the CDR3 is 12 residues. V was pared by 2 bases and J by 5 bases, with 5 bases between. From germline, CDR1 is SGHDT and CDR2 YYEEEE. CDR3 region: CASSFFDNEQFF. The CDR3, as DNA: TGTGCCAGCAGCTTTTTCGACAATGAGCAGTTCTTC.

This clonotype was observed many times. CDR3: CASSYITGANNEQFF. The CDR3 DNA reads as TGCGCCAGCAGCTACATCACCGGGGCAAACAATGAGCAGTTCTTC. The rearrangement uses TRBV5-1 and TRBJ2-1; D is tentatively TRBD1 or TRBD2 (5 bases each). Germline loops: CDR1 SGHRS, CDR2 YFSETQ. The CDR3 totals 15 residues. Deletions cut 3 bases from V and 5 bases from J, with 15 bases between.

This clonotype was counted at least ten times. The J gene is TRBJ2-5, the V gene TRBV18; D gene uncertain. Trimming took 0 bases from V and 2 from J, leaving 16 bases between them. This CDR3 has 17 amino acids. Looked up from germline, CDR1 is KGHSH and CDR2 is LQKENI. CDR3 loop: CASSPPETPILQETQYF. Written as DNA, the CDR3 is TGTGCCAGCTCACCACCGGAAACCCCGATACTACAAGAGACCCAGTACTTC.

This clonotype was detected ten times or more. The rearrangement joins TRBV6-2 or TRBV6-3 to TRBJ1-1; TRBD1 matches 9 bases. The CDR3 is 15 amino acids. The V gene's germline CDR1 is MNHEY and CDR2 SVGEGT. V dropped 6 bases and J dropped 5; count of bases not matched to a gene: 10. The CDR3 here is CASRAEGTGTTEAFF. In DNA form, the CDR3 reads TGTGCCAGCAGAGCCGAAGGGACAGGGACGACTGAAGCTTTCTTT.

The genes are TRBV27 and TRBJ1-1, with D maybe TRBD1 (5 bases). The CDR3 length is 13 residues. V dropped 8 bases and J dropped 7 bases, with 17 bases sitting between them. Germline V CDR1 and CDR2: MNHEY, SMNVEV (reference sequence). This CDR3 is CASGGTADHEAFF. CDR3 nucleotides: TGTGCCAGCGGGGGGACGGCGGACCATGAAGCTTTCTTT.

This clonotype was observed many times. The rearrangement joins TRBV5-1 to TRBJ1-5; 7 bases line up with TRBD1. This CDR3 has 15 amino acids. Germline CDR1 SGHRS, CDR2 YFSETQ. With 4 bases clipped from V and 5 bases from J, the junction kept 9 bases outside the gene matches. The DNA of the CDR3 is TGCGCCAGCAGCATCACGACAGGGCCCTATCAGCCCCAGCATTTT. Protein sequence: CASSITTGPYQPQHF.

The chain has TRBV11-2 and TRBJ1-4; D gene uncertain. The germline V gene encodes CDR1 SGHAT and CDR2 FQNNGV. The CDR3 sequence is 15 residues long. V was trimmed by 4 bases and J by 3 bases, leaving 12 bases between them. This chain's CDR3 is CASSWAGGSNEKLFF. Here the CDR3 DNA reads TGTGCCAGCAGCTGGGCGGGCGGCTCTAATGAAAAACTGTTTTTT.